Each of the 28 T cell receptor beta chains below was sequenced from the same sample in a study of control samples from healthy donors and cancer patients. Sequenced by immunoSEQ multiplex PCR; TCRdb stores in-frame clones only, minus some. The table lists about 94,000 clones, around 87% of them singletons. Sequencing used blood. These receptors were collected from a woman aged 50 to 60 in good health.

This chain connects TRBV5-1 to TRBJ1-2, with 9 bases lining up with TRBD1. Germline V CDR1 and CDR2: SGHRS, YFSETQ. The length of the CDR3 is 13 residues. Trimming removed 3 bases from V and 7 bases from J; junction bases left unmatched: 4. In DNA form, the CDR3 reads TGCGCCAGCAGCTCGGACAGGGGTGGTGGCTACACCTTC. Its translation is CASSSDRGGGYTF.

V is TRBV10-3 and J is TRBJ2-5, with 7 bases lining up with TRBD1. This CDR3 contains 14 residues. CDR1 is ENHRY, CDR2 SYGVKD, per germline. V trimming: 2 bases; J trimming: 2 bases; junction bases outside the gene matches: 2. CDR3: CAISEGGQQETQYF. The CDR3 region has the DNA TGTGCCATCAGTGAGGGGGGACAGCAAGAGACCCAGTACTTC.

The chain uses TRBV6-5 and TRBJ2-7; TRBD2 matches 8 bases. Looked up from germline, CDR1 is MNHEY and CDR2 is SVGAGI. CDR3 length: 13 amino acids. The V segment lost 6 bases and the J segment 3 bases; nucleotides outside the gene matches: 4. Here the CDR3 reads CASSLTSGYEQYF. The CDR3 DNA sequence: TGTGCCAGCAGCCTCACTAGCGGCTACGAGCAGTACTTC.

V usage is TRBV11-2 and J usage is TRBJ1-4; D remains ambiguous. In germline, CDR1 is SGHAT, CDR2 FQNNGV. V shed 6 bases and J shed 4 bases, with 9 bases lying between them. This CDR3 has 13 residues. CDR3 loop: CASSPDGNEKLFF. The CDR3 DNA reads TGTGCCAGCAGTCCAGACGGTAATGAAAAACTGTTTTTT.

This clone was observed a few times. The genes are TRBV5-5 and TRBJ1-1; D is ambiguous. The CDR3 has 12 residues. The germline V gene has CDR1 SGHKS and CDR2 YYEKEE (reference sequence). V was shortened by 0 bases and J by 9 bases, with 9 bases between the two germline ends. CDR3 in DNA: TGTGCCAGCAGCTTGGTTGTAGGGAAAGCTTTCTTT. This encodes CASSLVVGKAFF.

The chain carries TRBV3-1 (or the pseudogene TRBV3-2) and TRBJ2-7, with 7 nucleotides matching TRBD1. Losses at the gene ends were 5 bases for V and 6 bases for J; bases not matched to a gene: 7. CDR1 and CDR2 (germline): LGHDT, YNNKEL (reference sequence). The CDR3 totals 13 residues. Here the CDR3 reads CASSLRTGSEQYF. In nucleotides, the CDR3 is TGTGCCAGCAGCTTACGGACAGGATCCGAGCAGTACTTC.

This clone has more than one count but fewer than ten. V and J are TRBV11-2 and TRBJ2-1; D is ambiguous. The CDR3 is made up of 12 amino acids. Trimming removed 5 bases at V and 14 bases at J, with 16 bases between. Germline V gene data show CDR1 as SGHAT and CDR2 as FQNNGV. In DNA, the CDR3 is TGTGCCAGCAGCGTGAAGCAAGGTCGAGAGTTCTTC. Translation gives CASSVKQGREFF.

The CDR3 DNA is TGTGCCAGTAGTTTCTCGGCGGGGACCCAGTACGAGCAGTACTTC. Protein sequence: CASSFSAGTQYEQYF. The chain couples TRBV19 to TRBJ2-7, with a possible D match to TRBD2 (6 bases). CDR1 and CDR2 from the germline V gene are LNHDA and SQIVND (reference sequence). Trimming shortened V by 5 bases and J by 4 bases, and 18 bases separated the two germline ends. This CDR3 contains 15 residues. Supplemented by reference TRBV19 and TRBJ2-7, the full variable domain reads DGGITQSPKYLFRKEGQNVTLSCEQNLNHDAMYWYRQDPGQGLRLIYYSQIVNDFQKGDIAEGYSVSREKKESFPLTVTSAQKNPTAFYLCASSFSAGTQYEQYFGPGTRLTVT.

The chain combines TRBV7-8 with TRBJ2-1; 8 nucleotides agree with TRBD2. Germline trimming cut 1 base from V and 7 bases from J; bases unmatched to any gene: 6. The V gene's germline CDR1 is SGHVS and CDR2 FQNEAQ. This CDR3 contains 15 residues. The CDR3 bases are TGTGCCAGCAGCTTAGGGTTAACTAGCGGTAATGAGCAGTTCTTC. It translates to CASSLGLTSGNEQFF. Based on the CDR3 plus reference TRBV7-8 and TRBJ2-1, the full variable domain is GAGVSQSPRYKVAKRGQDVALRCDPISGHVSLFWYQQALGQGPEFLTYFQNEAQLDKSGLPSDRFFAERPEGSVSTLKIQRTQQEDSAVYLCASSLGLTSGNEQFFGPGTRLTVL.

On this clone: Other DNA sequences within the sample encode an identical CDR3. The chain has TRBV7-3 and TRBJ2-1; 7 bases match TRBD2. The CDR3 length is 16 residues. Trimming at V came to 2 bases and at J to 7 bases, leaving 11 bases not matched to a gene. Germline values: CDR1 SGHTA, CDR2 FQGTGA. The chain's CDR3 is CASSLGPGLGENEQFF. The DNA of the CDR3 is TGTGCCAGCAGCTTAGGCCCCGGACTAGGAGAGAATGAGCAGTTCTTC.

This clone was picked up a small number of times. Here the CDR3 DNA reads TGCGCCAGCAGCCAAGAGACTTTTGCCGCCGATGAGCAGTTCTTC. This encodes CASSQETFAADEQFF. The chain links TRBV4-3 to TRBJ2-1; D gene ambiguous. This CDR3 spans 15 amino acids. The V gene's germline CDR1 is LGHNA and CDR2 YSLEER. Trimming cost V 0 bases and J 8 bases, with 14 bases left between them.

The chain links TRBV18 to TRBJ2-7; D possibly corresponds to TRBD2 (7 bases). Trimming shortened V by 8 bases and J by 3 bases, and 14 bases separated the two germline ends. CDR1 KGHSH and CDR2 LQKENI come from the germline V gene. This CDR3 spans 13 amino acids. CDR3 nucleotide sequence: TGTGCCAGCACAACCGGGGGGCGCTACGAGCAGTACTTC. This codes for CASTTGGRYEQYF.

The count of this clone is one. The chain carries TRBV2 and TRBJ2-1; perhaps TRBD1 as D (6 bases). With 6 bases removed from V and 2 bases from J, the gap between germline ends came to 14 bases. CDR1 is SNHLY and CDR2 is FYNNEI in the germline V gene. This CDR3 has 15 amino acids. The CDR3: CASRALGATYNEQFF. CDR3 bases: TGTGCCAGCAGAGCTTTGGGGGCGACCTACAATGAGCAGTTCTTC.

This clone was picked up one time. The V gene is TRBV4-1, the J gene TRBJ1-3; maybe TRBD1 (6 bases). Germline CDR1 and CDR2: MGHRA and YSYEKL. Trimming left V 4 bases short and J 8 bases short, with 15 bases between. This CDR3 contains 14 residues. Here the CDR3 DNA reads TGCGCCAGCAGCCCAGGGGAAGTGGGGGACACCATATATTTT. This translates into CASSPGEVGDTIYF.

The chain is built from TRBV6-1 and TRBJ1-2, with 7 bases aligning to TRBD1. Trimming cost V 2 bases and J 0 bases; bases outside gene matches: 9. The CDR3 is 17 residues long. CDR1 and CDR2 from the germline V gene are MNHNS and SASEGT. Here the CDR3 DNA reads TGTGCCAGCAGTGAAATCGCCGGGACAGCAACTAACTATGGCTACACCTTC. Its protein is CASSEIAGTATNYGYTF.

The genes are TRBV7-3 and TRBJ2-7, with D hard to call. The V end lost 0 bases, the J end lost 2 bases, and 11 bases lay between the germline ends. The germline CDR1 and CDR2 sequences are SGHTA and FQGTGA. The CDR3 runs 15 residues. The CDR3 nucleotides read TGTGCCAGCAGCTTAACGGGTGGGATCCCCTACGAGCAGTACTTC. Its translation: CASSLTGGIPYEQYF.

The chain has TRBV5-1 and TRBJ1-1; D might be TRBD1 (5 bases). The V and J ends lost 5 bases and 4 bases respectively, with 12 bases between them. Germline V gene lookup returns CDR1 SGHRS and CDR2 YFSETQ. The CDR3 has 13 amino acids. CDR3 in DNA: TGCGCCAGCAGTTACGACAGTCCCACTGAAGCTTTCTTT. This encodes CASSYDSPTEAFF.

The V gene is TRBV28, the J gene TRBJ2-7; 7 positions agree with TRBD2. The CDR3 length is 14 residues. With V trimmed by 2 bases and J by 3 bases, 4 bases remained unmatched. CDR1 and CDR2 from the germline V gene are MDHEN and SYDVKM. The CDR3 nucleotides are TGTGCCAGCAGTTTAGCGGGAGCTCTCTACGAGCAGTACTTC. This translates into CASSLAGALYEQYF.

The J gene is TRBJ1-2, the V gene TRBV7-2, with D perhaps TRBD1 (6 bases). This CDR3 contains 13 residues. Germline V lookup: CDR1 SGHTA, CDR2 FQGNSA. V was clipped by 5 bases and J by 2 bases, with 9 bases between them. In DNA, the CDR3 is TGTGCCAGCAGCGCCACAGGGAACTATGGCTACACCTTC. Translation gives CASSATGNYGYTF.

The chain is built from TRBV15 and TRBJ2-4; 8 bases line up with TRBD1. The CDR3 consists of 16 residues. Per the germline V gene, CDR1 is LNHNV and CDR2 is YYDKDF (reference sequence). V shed 2 bases and J 3 bases; nucleotides not matched to a gene: 6. Here the CDR3 DNA reads TGTGCCACCAGCAGACCTACAGGGGGAAGCAAAAACATTCAGTACTTC. This translates into CATSRPTGGSKNIQYF. The full variable domain, in which reference TRBV15 and TRBJ2-4 provide the parts outside the CDR3, is DAMVIQNPRYQVTQFGKPVTLSCSQTLNHNVMYWYQQKSSQAPKLLFHYYDKDFNNEADTPDNFQSRRPNTSFCFLDIRSPGLGDTAMYLCATSRPTGGSKNIQYFGAGTRLSVL.

This chain connects TRBV19 to TRBJ1-5; D perhaps matches TRBD1 (5 bases). Trimming cost V 10 bases and J 3 bases, with 10 bases left between them. Germline V gene lookup returns CDR1 LNHDA and CDR2 SQIVND (reference sequence). CDR3 length: 12 amino acids. CDR3: CAIGHPNQPQHF. CDR3 nucleotide sequence: TGTGCCATAGGACACCCCAATCAGCCCCAGCATTTT.

This clone was seen more than once but under ten times. The chain recombines TRBV7-3 with TRBJ1-2; TRBD1 agrees at 7 bases. The CDR3 has 13 residues. V shed 4 bases and J 8 bases; nucleotides not matched to a gene: 7. CDR1 is SGHTA and CDR2 is FQGTGA in the germline V gene. The CDR3 protein is CASSSRQGGGYTF. CDR3 sequence (DNA): TGTGCCAGCAGCTCGAGACAGGGCGGAGGCTACACCTTC.

V gene TRBV27 combines with J gene TRBJ1-4; D call uncertain. The ends were cut back, 5 bases at V and 8 bases at J, with 12 bases in the middle. The CDR3 totals 13 residues. Per germline, CDR1 MNHEY and CDR2 SMNVEV (reference sequence). The CDR3 loop is CASSRAGVEKLFF. CDR3 DNA sequence: TGTGCCAGCAGTCGGGCAGGCGTAGAAAAACTGTTTTTT.

The CDR3 DNA sequence: TGTGCCAGCAGCTTTTACTACAGGGGGACATCCTACGAGCAGTACTTC. Its protein is CASSFYYRGTSYEQYF. This rearrangement joins TRBV11-3 to TRBJ2-7, with TRBD1 identical over 8 bases. This CDR3 has 16 amino acids. The germline CDR1 and CDR2 sequences are SGHNT and YENEEA. The trim removed 3 bases at V and 1 base at J, leaving 8 bases unmatched.

This clone was recorded once. The CDR3 sequence: CASSPEFNTEAFF. CDR3 sequence (DNA): TGTGCCAGCTCACCTGAATTTAACACTGAAGCTTTCTTT. The chain is built from TRBV18 and TRBJ1-1; D ambiguous. The CDR3 sequence is 13 residues long. The germline CDR1 and CDR2 sequences are KGHSH and LQKENI. The ends were cut back, 3 bases at V and 2 bases at J, with 7 bases in the middle.

This chain's CDR3 is CASSRPSGSRWELFF. CDR3 in DNA: TGTGCCAGCAGTCGGCCTAGCGGGAGTCGGTGGGAGCTGTTTTTT. The chain uses TRBV28 and TRBJ2-2; TRBD2 aligns across 10 bases. The CDR3 sequence is 15 residues long. With V trimmed by 5 bases and J by 9 bases, 9 bases remained unmatched. Germline V gene data show CDR1 as MDHEN and CDR2 as SYDVKM.

This clone appeared a single time. V is TRBV18 and J is TRBJ1-6; unclear D gene. The CDR3 sequence is 12 residues long. Germline V gene lookup returns CDR1 KGHSH and CDR2 LQKENI. The V gene lost 3 bases and the J gene lost 5 bases, with 2 bases spanning the gap. This chain's CDR3 is CASSPDNSPLHF. The DNA for the CDR3 is TGTGCCAGCTCACCTGATAATTCACCCCTCCACTTT.

This clone was seen once. V and J are TRBV13 and TRBJ1-1; no firm D call. Germline lookup yields CDR1 PRHDT and CDR2 FYEKMQ (reference sequence). Between the trimmed V and J ends, which lost 2 bases and 9 bases, there was a span of 7 bases. CDR3 length equals 11 residues. This chain's CDR3 is CASSLRGKAFF. Here the CDR3 DNA reads TGTGCCAGCAGCTTACGGGGAAAAGCTTTCTTT.